This T cell receptor beta chain was identified during a study of blood T cell repertoires in COVID-19 (dated by TCRdb to 2020 to 2021). General notes on the study: The collaborator samples originated in the United States, Italy and Spain and spanned the acute and convalescent phases of COVID-19. HLA class I and class II types, where available, came from metadata supplied by the sample provider rather than from assay-based typing. The dataset comprised deeply sampled blood TCRbeta repertoires from subjects exposed to, actively infected with, or recovered from COVID-19. The material from the prospective study consisted of cDNA or gDNA derived from T cells, B-cell-depleted T cells, or PBMCs. The samples were drawn from two sources: the first 160 participants of the ongoing ImmuneRACE study, and 1,000 to 1,500 subjects contributed by 6 global collaborators. A freely available public database, intended as a resource for researchers studying the immune response to SARS-CoV-2, is where the repertoires were released. Sample metadata almost always included a de-identified subject ID, COVID-19 status, age in years and sex. On the study overall, not on this receptor specifically: The quantity of clinical and demographic metadata differed by source and by participant and was supplied without curation.

The collaborating institutions used their own protocols to collect whole blood in K2EDTA tubes. For TCRbeta analysis, collaborators shipped samples as frozen whole blood, isolated PBMCs, or DNA extracted from either of those sample types. The CDR3 covers 14 residues, taking in both the cysteine and the phenylalanine. The sequence is cut down to CDR3 DNA, 42 bases in frame from base 1. V is pruned by 8 bases and J by 7 bases, leaving 10 bases of the junction without a gene match. In the germline V gene, CDR1 corresponds to SNHLY and CDR2 to FYNNEI. TCRbeta CDR3 regions were amplified from genomic DNA by means of the immunoSEQ Assay, a bias-controlled multiplex PCR. Concerning the study's data processing: The number of nucleated cells in each sample was estimated by amplification of reference gene primers within the assay. Sequence reads were collapsed and filtered to measure the absolute abundance of every unique TCRbeta CDR3 rearrangement. For each sample, productive Simpson clonality was calculated as the square root of Simpson's diversity index over productive rearrangements. The clones in this table, taken by TCRdb from immuneACCESS, are in-frame only. Not every clone is retained; where verified, under half of the shortfall comes from an unresolved V gene, and the cause of the rest is unknown. V and J calls and clone size come straight from that table; D and trimming were deduced from the DNA. The sample table contains 270,000 or so clones; only one count was recorded for about 86% of them. Of the sample, about 2.9% falls within the top ten clones.

In regard to this clone: The clone's antigen remains unknown. The input lacks base qualities; no much larger clone sits a single base away.

This sequence was found in a woman aged 55-69 years with active or convalescent COVID-19. This receptor chain uses TRBV2 and TRBJ2-2, with 7 junctional bases fitting TRBD2. The sequencing sample was made of peripheral blood. The DNA sequence is TGTGCCAGCTCCTCAGGGAGGGAAGTCGGGGAGCTGTTTTTT. Its coded protein is CASSSGREVGELFF.